The 10 T cell receptor beta chains below were found in one sample sequenced in a study of shared clonotypes between healthy human individuals. CD45RO-negative, CCR7-positively selected cells formed the naive CD8 fraction, excluding terminally differentiated effector memory CD45RA+ cells. Here immunoSEQ multiplex PCR was the method, and the copy in TCRdb shows in-frame clones only, minus some. The table lists about 2.1 million clones, about 93% of them singletons. Sequences were obtained from naive CD8+ T cells from PBMCs. These receptors all come from a man between 18 and 35 years old in good health. Some clones in this sample may be carry-over from other donors' samples.

This clone was detected only once. This chain uses TRBV29-1 with TRBJ2-1; D ambiguous. CDR3 length: 14 residues. Trimming stripped 0 bases from V and 2 bases from J, with 8 bases between. CDR1 SQVTM and CDR2 ANQGSEA come from the germline V gene. Here the CDR3 reads CSVEDRSAYNEQFF. Here the CDR3 DNA reads TGCAGCGTTGAAGATCGGTCAGCCTACAATGAGCAGTTCTTC.

V and J are TRBV29-1 and TRBJ2-7, with 7 bases lining up with TRBD2. Looked up from germline, CDR1 is SQVTM and CDR2 is ANQGSEA. The CDR3 contains 13 residues. Trimming at V came to 3 bases and at J to 7 bases, leaving 9 bases not matched to a gene. The CDR3 spells CSVDLALRGEQYF. CDR3 coding DNA: TGCAGCGTTGATCTGGCGCTGCGGGGGGAGCAGTACTTC.

This rearrangement joins TRBV19 to TRBJ2-1; D perhaps matches TRBD1 (5 bases). This CDR3 contains 14 residues. V was clipped by 7 bases and J by 5 bases, with 15 bases between them. Per germline, CDR1 LNHDA and CDR2 SQIVND (reference sequence). Here the CDR3 reads CASNGRVSDNEQFF. For the CDR3, the DNA is TGTGCCAGTAACGGCAGGGTCTCTGACAATGAGCAGTTCTTC.

Only one count was recorded for this clone. The rearrangement joins TRBV10-3 to TRBJ2-7; 13 positions agree with TRBD2. There are 15 residues in the CDR3. Germline V gene sequence: CDR1 ENHRY, CDR2 SYGVKD. V trimming: 7 bases; J trimming: 2 bases; junction bases outside the gene matches: 5. CDR3 amino acids: CAITEGTSGTYEQYF. The CDR3 DNA sequence: TGTGCCATCACTGAAGGGACTAGCGGGACCTACGAGCAGTACTTC.

Details on this clone: Other DNA variants within this sample encode the same CDR3. The CDR3 bases are TGTGCCAGCAGCCTGGACAGGAGCTACGAGCAGTACTTC. This codes for CASSLDRSYEQYF. The chain is built from TRBV5-4 and TRBJ2-7; TRBD1 agrees at 7 bases. J lost 3 bases, V lost 4 bases, and 4 bases had no gene match. Germline lookup yields CDR1 SGHNT and CDR2 YYREEE (reference sequence). The CDR3 totals 13 residues.

This chain joins TRBV11-2 and TRBJ1-3; D gene ambiguous. The CDR3 is made up of 17 amino acids. Germline lookup yields CDR1 SGHAT and CDR2 FQNNGV. Trimming pared 0 bases from V and 0 bases from J, leaving 12 bases between. CDR3 protein: CASSLDMGAASGNTIYF. The CDR3 region has the DNA TGTGCCAGCAGCTTAGATATGGGCGCCGCCTCTGGAAACACCATATATTTT.

V gene TRBV19 combines with J gene TRBJ2-2; D might be TRBD1 (6 bases). Germline V lookup: CDR1 LNHDA, CDR2 SQIVND (reference sequence). V shed 3 bases and J shed 5 bases, with 19 bases lying between them. CDR3 length: 17 amino acids. CDR3 nucleotide sequence: TGTGCCAGTAGTATTGACAGAGAGGGGGTGAGGACCGGGGAGCTGTTTTTT. It codes for CASSIDREGVRTGELFF.

As to this clone: This sample includes further DNA sequences coding for the same CDR3. CDR3 amino acids: CASSSPGSYEQYF. CDR3 sequence (DNA): TGTGCCAGCAGCTCCCCGGGTTCCTACGAGCAGTACTTC. The rearrangement links TRBV7-9 to TRBJ2-7; D remains unclear. Germline lookup yields CDR1 SEHNR and CDR2 FQNEAQ (reference sequence). Trimming removed 4 bases from V and 1 base from J, with 8 bases in between. This CDR3 has 13 residues.

The V call is TRBV30, the J call TRBJ2-7, with 7 nucleotides matching TRBD1. Germline V gives CDR1 GTSNPN, CDR2 SVGIG (reference sequence). J gave up 3 bases and V 5 bases, and 10 bases lay outside the gene matches. This CDR3 is 14 amino acids long. This CDR3 is CAWGADRSNYEQYF. The CDR3 DNA follows: TGTGCCTGGGGAGCGGACAGGAGTAACTACGAGCAGTACTTC.

The chain has TRBV5-1 and TRBJ2-7, with 7 bases matching TRBD1. V dropped 2 bases and J dropped 2; count of bases not matched to a gene: 7. The CDR3 spans 15 residues. The V gene's germline CDR1 is SGHRS and CDR2 YFSETQ. This chain's CDR3 is CASSFKQGMTYEQYF. For the CDR3, the DNA is TGCGCCAGCAGCTTTAAACAGGGGATGACCTACGAGCAGTACTTC.